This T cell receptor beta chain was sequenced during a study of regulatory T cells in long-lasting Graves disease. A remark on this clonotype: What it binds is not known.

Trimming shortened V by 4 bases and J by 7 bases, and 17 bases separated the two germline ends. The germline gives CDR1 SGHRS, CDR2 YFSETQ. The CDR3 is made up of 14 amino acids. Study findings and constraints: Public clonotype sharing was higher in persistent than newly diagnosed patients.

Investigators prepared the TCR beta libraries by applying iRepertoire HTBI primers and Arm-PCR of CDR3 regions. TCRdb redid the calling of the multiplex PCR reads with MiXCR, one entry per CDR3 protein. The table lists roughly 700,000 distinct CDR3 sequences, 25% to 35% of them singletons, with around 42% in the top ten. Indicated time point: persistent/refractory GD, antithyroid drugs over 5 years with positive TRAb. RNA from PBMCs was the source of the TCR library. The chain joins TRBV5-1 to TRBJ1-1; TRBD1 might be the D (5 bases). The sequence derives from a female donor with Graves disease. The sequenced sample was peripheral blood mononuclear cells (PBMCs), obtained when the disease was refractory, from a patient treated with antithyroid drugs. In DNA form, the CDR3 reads TGCGCCAGCAGCACCCAGGACACTATAAGTGAAGCTTTCTTT. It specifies CASSTQDTISEAFF.